This is a list of T cell receptor beta chains from one sample in a study of T cell changes during pregnancy in multiple sclerosis. Assay used: immunoSEQ multiplex PCR; TCRdb lists only in-frame clones, some missing. The table records more than 80,000 clones, roughly nine tenths of them present only once. Source: peripheral blood, taken before pregnancy. These receptors originate from a female donor with multiple sclerosis, enrolled in a pregnancy study. The CDR3 runs from the conserved cysteine through the conserved F or W. A D gene is named only where the DNA matches it firmly.

d_call,v_call,j_call,cdr3_nt,cdr3_aa
TRBD2,TRBV2,TRBJ2-1,TGTGCCAGCAGTGAAGCGATGGTGAGCGGGACTTACAATGAGCAGTTCTTC,CASSEAMVSGTYNEQFF
TRBD1,TRBV6-4,TRBJ2-1,TGTGCCAGCAGTGACTCAGGGACAGGGGTCAATGAGCAGTTCTTC,CASSDSGTGVNEQFF
.,TRBV15,TRBJ2-7,TGTGCCACCAGCAGAGATGATACATCGACCTACGAGCAGTACTTC,CATSRDDTSTYEQYF
.,TRBV6-1,TRBJ2-3,TGTGCCAGCAGCTACGGGTCCACGCAGTATTTT,CASSYGSTQYF
.,TRBV28,TRBJ2-2,TGTGCCAGCAGTTTTTTGCTAGCCCGCACCGGGGAGCTGTTTTTT,CASSFLLARTGELFF
.,TRBV7-9,TRBJ1-1,TGTGCCAGCAGCGACACAGGGCTCCCAAGCCGATTT,CASSDTGLPSRF
TRBD1,TRBV5-1,TRBJ1-2,TGCGCCAGCAGCTGGGACAGGGATGGCTACACCTTC,CASSWDRDGYTF
.,TRBV7-6,TRBJ2-7,TGTGCCAGCAGCTTAGACCATAGCTCCTACGAGCAGTACTTC,CASSLDHSSYEQYF
TRBD1,TRBV27,TRBJ2-5,TGTGCCAGCAGTTTAAGGGGGACAGGCCAAGAGACCCAGTACTTC,CASSLRGTGQETQYF
.,TRBV18,TRBJ2-7,TGTGCCAGCTCTTCCGGGACTTTTCCCTCCTACGAGCAGTACTTC,CASSSGTFPSYEQYF
TRBD1,TRBV28,TRBJ2-1,TGTGCCAGCAGTTCCATTGCAGGACAGGATGATGAGCAGTTCTTC,CASSSIAGQDDEQFF
.,TRBV14,TRBJ1-6,TGTGCCAGCAGTCGGGATCTTTCACCCCTCCACTTT,CASSRDLSPLHF
TRBD2,TRBV19,TRBJ2-3,TGTGCCAGTAGTATAGCGGGCCTAGCGGGATTGTCAAACACAGATACGCAGTATTTT,CASSIAGLAGLSNTDTQYF
.,TRBV5-1,TRBJ2-1,TGCGCCAGCAGGGAGGGGAGAGGTGAGCAGTTCTTC,CASREGRGEQFF
.,TRBV9,TRBJ2-7,TGTGCCAGCAGCGTAGGACTAGGGGTTTCCTACGAGCAGTACTTC,CASSVGLGVSYEQYF
.,TRBV6-5,TRBJ1-1,TGTGCCAGCAGTGAACGGAGTTTGGGCACTGAAGCTTTCTTT,CASSERSLGTEAFF